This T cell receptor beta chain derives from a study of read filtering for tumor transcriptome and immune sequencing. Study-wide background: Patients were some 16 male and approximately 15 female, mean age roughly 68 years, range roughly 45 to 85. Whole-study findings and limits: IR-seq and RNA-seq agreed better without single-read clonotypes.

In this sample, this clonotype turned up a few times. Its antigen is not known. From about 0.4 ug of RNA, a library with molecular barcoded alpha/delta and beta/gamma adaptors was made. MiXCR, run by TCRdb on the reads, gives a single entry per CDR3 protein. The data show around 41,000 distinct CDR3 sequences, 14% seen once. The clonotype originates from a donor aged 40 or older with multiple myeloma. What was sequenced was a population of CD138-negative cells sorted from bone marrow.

CDR3 loop: CASSLGAYGQAKNIQYF. CDR3 bases: TGTGCCAGCAGCTTAGGGGCTTACGGACAGGCCAAAAACATTCAGTACTTC. The chain couples TRBV7-2 to TRBJ2-4; maybe TRBD1 (6 bases). Germline values: CDR1 SGHTA, CDR2 FQGNSA. The ends were cut back, 1 base at V and 1 base at J, with 14 bases in the middle. This CDR3 has 17 amino acids.